Listed here are 6 T cell receptor beta chains from one sample, sequenced in a study of CD8 T cells in ankylosing spondylitis. Each CDR3 protein is one row after TCRdb ran MiXCR on the 5' RACE reads. The sample shows fewer than 250,000 distinct CDR3 sequences, roughly a third of them seen only once. Sequencing was done on a sample of blood, either unsorted or a sorted T cell fraction (not recorded which). The receptors were sampled from a male donor with ankylosing spondylitis or in good health (not recorded which).

J is TRBJ1-3 and V is TRBV20-1; D might be TRBD1 (5 bases). CDR1 and CDR2 from the germline V gene are DFQATT and SNEGSKA (reference sequence). The CDR3 has 13 residues. The V and J ends lost 5 bases and 5 bases respectively, with 13 bases between them. The CDR3 sequence: CSAGREARNTIYF. The CDR3 DNA is TGCAGTGCTGGCAGGGAAGCGCGAAACACCATATATTTT.

The chain uses TRBV13 and TRBJ2-5; D is undetermined. The CDR3 loop spans 11 amino acids. The germline CDR1 and CDR2 sequences are PRHDT and FYEKMQ (reference sequence). V was shortened by 9 bases and J by 5 bases, with 10 bases between the two germline ends. This CDR3 is CASGFGETQYF. As DNA, the CDR3 is TGTGCCAGTGGTTTCGGCGAGACCCAGTACTTC.

About this clonotype: Given a much more abundant clone one base away, this may be a read error. The V and J genes are TRBV12-3 or TRBV12-4 and TRBJ2-4; possibly TRBD1 for D (5 bases). CDR3 length: 13 residues. The CDR3 DNA sequence: TGTGAGAAGGACATCCTAGCCAAAAACATTCAGTACTTC. This codes for CEKDILAKNIQYF.

Only a few counts were recorded for this clonotype. J is TRBJ2-1 and V is TRBV12-3 or TRBV12-4; 12 nucleotides align to TRBD2. Trimming removed 7 bases from V and 7 bases from J; junction bases left unmatched: 5. The CDR3 loop spans 14 amino acids. This CDR3 is CASTWTSGVNEQFF. The DNA of the CDR3 is TGTGCCAGCACCTGGACTAGCGGGGTTAATGAGCAGTTCTTC.

V gene TRBV28 combines with J gene TRBJ2-7, with TRBD1 as a possible D gene (6 bases). Trimming removed 6 bases from V and 2 bases from J, with 23 bases in between. Germline CDR1 MDHEN, CDR2 SYDVKM. The CDR3 consists of 17 residues. DNA for the CDR3: TGTGCCAGCAGCTTCGGTGGCACAGGGTTAGGGACCTACGAGCAGTACTTC. Translated: CASSFGGTGLGTYEQYF.

The V call is TRBV6-1, the J call TRBJ1-1; tentatively, D is TRBD1 (6 bases). The CDR3 sequence is 16 residues long. Trimming left V 8 bases short and J 7 bases short, with 26 bases between. Per germline, CDR1 MNHNS and CDR2 SASEGT. The DNA for the CDR3 is TGTGCCAGCCACGGGGGCAGGGATAAACCACGTAATGAAGCTTTCTTT. Protein sequence: CASHGGRDKPRNEAFF.